These T cell receptor beta chains were read from a single sample in a study of blood T cell repertoires in COVID-19. Here immunoSEQ multiplex PCR was the method, and the copy in TCRdb shows in-frame clones only, minus some. The top ten hold under 0.95% of the sample, which has about 250,000 clones, 70% to 90% seen once. Sequenced: peripheral blood. The receptors derive from a woman in her 30s with acute or convalescent COVID-19. The CDR3 runs from the conserved cysteine through the conserved F or W. A D gene is named only where the DNA matches it firmly. Clone size is shown for a subset of rows, as once, few, many or a class of expanded clone.

>TRBV9|.|.|TRBJ2-3
TGTGCCAGCAGCGTAGTTGGACAGAGGGATACGCAGTATTTT
CASSVVGQRDTQYF
>TRBV29-1|.|TRBD1|TRBJ2-5
TGCAGCGCCCGGGACAGGGGGCCAGAGACCCAGTACTTC
CSARDRGPETQYF
>TRBV20-1|.|.|TRBJ1-2
TGCAGTGCTAGTGAAACTCGGGGGGCCTTCAACTATGGCTACACCTTC
CSASETRGAFNYGYTF
>TRBV21-1|.|.|TRBJ1-4
TGTGCCAGCAGCGCCGCCTGGGTGGGCAGGGGATTATCCACTAATGAAAAACTGTTTTTT
CASSAAWVGRGLSTNEKLFF
>TRBV9|.|TRBD2|TRBJ2-2
TGTGCCAGCAGCGTAGTAGGTGATAGCGGGAGGGGGCACGGCGGGGAGCTGTTTTTT
CASSVVGDSGRGHGGELFF
>TRBV7-9|.|TRBD1|TRBJ1-5
TGTGCCAGCAGCTTAGGAGGACAGGACAATCAGCCCCAGCATTTT
CASSLGGQDNQPQHF
>TRBV4-3|.|.|TRBJ2-2
TGCGCCAGCAGCCAGGAGAGGGGGACGGTCGCCGGGGAGCTGTTTTTT
CASSQERGTVAGELFF
>TRBV6-2/TRBV6-3|.|TRBD2|TRBJ2-6
TGTGCCAGCAGTTACTCGACGGTCGTGACTAGCGGAATCTCTGGGGCCAACGTCCTGACTTTC
CASSYSTVVTSGISGANVLTF
>TRBV6-1|once|.|TRBJ2-7
TGTGCCAGCAGTGAAGGCTTCCAGACATCCTACGAGCAGTACTTC
CASSEGFQTSYEQYF
>TRBV4-3|.|.|TRBJ1-2
TGCGCCAGCAGCCAATTTCCCGGGGGGGGACTTGGCTACACCTTC
CASSQFPGGGLGYTF
>TRBV19|.|TRBD2|TRBJ2-2
TGTGCCAGTAGCTGGGAGGGAAAGACCGGGGAGCTGTTTTTT
CASSWEGKTGELFF
>TRBV7-9|.|TRBD2|TRBJ2-5
TGTGCCAGCACCCGCGGGGGGGGGCAAGTCGAAGAGACCCAGTACTTC
CASTRGGGQVEETQYF
>TRBV20-1|few|.|TRBJ2-7
TGCAGTGCGTTAGCCGGAAAGCAGTACTTC
CSALAGKQYF
>TRBV4-2|.|TRBD2|TRBJ2-7
TGTGCCAGCAGCCAAGAGTCCCGCGGGAGTGCCTTCTACGAGCAGTACTTC
CASSQESRGSAFYEQYF
>TRBV9|.|.|TRBJ2-7
TGTGCCAGCAGCTCCGGACTGCCGGGATACGAGCAGTACTTC
CASSSGLPGYEQYF
>TRBV3-1/TRBV3-2|.|.|TRBJ1-1
TGTGCCAGCAGCCAAGCCAAGAATCCAGGGTCCTACACTGAAGCTTTCTTT
CASSQAKNPGSYTEAFF
>TRBV9|.|.|TRBJ2-2
TGTGCCAGCAGCGTAAGCAGCGGGCCTCTAGCCGGGGAGCTGTTTTTT
CASSVSSGPLAGELFF
>TRBV6-1|few|.|TRBJ1-4
TGTGCCAGCAGTTGGAAGGAGGAACTGTTTTTT
CASSWKEELFF
>TRBV29-1|.|TRBD1|TRBJ1-1
TGCAGCGTTGAAGTTATTTCAGGGGGCCGTAGCACTGAAGCTTTCTTT
CSVEVISGGRSTEAFF
>TRBV7-2|.|TRBD2|TRBJ2-3
TGTGCCAGCAGCTCGGGGGTCCGGGGAGGGACAGATACGCAGTATTTT
CASSSGVRGGTDTQYF
>TRBV29-1|.|TRBD1|TRBJ1-1
TGCAGCGCCACGACAGGGGGGAACACTGAAGCTTTCTTT
CSATTGGNTEAFF
>TRBV5-1|.|TRBD1|TRBJ1-2
TGCGCCAGCAGCTTGGAGGGACAGGGATCCGGTGGCTACACCTTC
CASSLEGQGSGGYTF
>TRBV27|few|.|TRBJ2-7
TGTGCCAGCAGTTTACGCCCAGTGTACTACGAGCAGTACTTC
CASSLRPVYYEQYF
>TRBV11-2|few|TRBD1|TRBJ2-7
TGTGCCAGCAGCTTATCTCTAGGGACAGGGGGCGAGCAGTACTTC
CASSLSLGTGGEQYF
>TRBV6-1|.|.|TRBJ2-2
TGTGCCAGCAGTGAAGCGACAGGGAACACCGGGGAGCTGTTTTTT
CASSEATGNTGELFF
>TRBV29-1|.|TRBD2|TRBJ2-1
TGCAGCGTTGAGGGACTAGCGGGACGCCACTCCTACAATGAGCAGTTCTTC
CSVEGLAGRHSYNEQFF
>TRBV6-6|.|.|TRBJ2-1
TGTGCCAGCAGGACCAGGGGAAATGAGCAGTTCTTC
CASRTRGNEQFF
>TRBV9|.|TRBD2|TRBJ2-1
TGTGCCAGCCGCCCAGCGGGAGGGCCTCATGAGCAGTTCTTC
CASRPAGGPHEQFF
>TRBV19|.|.|TRBJ1-2
TGTGCCAGTAGCCCGGGGGTCTCGTACTATGGCTACACCTTC
CASSPGVSYYGYTF
>TRBV7-9|.|.|TRBJ2-6
TGTGCCAGCAGCTTTTATCTGGGCGGGGCCAACGTCCTGACTTTC
CASSFYLGGANVLTF
>TRBV5-6|.|.|TRBJ2-7
TGTGCCAGCAGCTTGGGAGGGTTCTACGAGCAGTACTTC
CASSLGGFYEQYF
>TRBV19|few|.|TRBJ1-1
TGTGCCAGTAAGGAGGTCTTCCTGAACACTGAAGCTTTCTTT
CASKEVFLNTEAFF
>TRBV10-3|.|.|TRBJ2-5
TGTGCCATCAGTGATGACTGGAGACAAGAGACCCAGTACTTC
CAISDDWRQETQYF
>TRBV4-3|.|TRBD1|TRBJ2-1
TGCGCCAGCAGCCAAGGGACAGGGCGGGGTGAGCAGTTCTTC
CASSQGTGRGEQFF
>TRBV11-2|.|.|TRBJ1-6
TGTGCCAGCAGCTTAGATCCCCGGGGACTGGGGTACAATTCACCCCTCCACTTT
CASSLDPRGLGYNSPLHF
>TRBV11-3|.|TRBD1|TRBJ1-6
TGTGCCAGCAGCGTGGACAGGGGGTCCCTCCACTTT
CASSVDRGSLHF
>TRBV30|.|.|TRBJ2-5
TGTGCCTGGAAAAGACAGTACCAAGAGACCCAGTACTTC
CAWKRQYQETQYF
>TRBV19|.|.|TRBJ2-1
TGTGCCAGTATCCCCCCCGGCGGGTTATACAATGAGCAGTTCTTC
CASIPPGGLYNEQFF
>TRBV7-8|once|.|TRBJ2-1
TGTGCCACTGAAGAGAGAGGCAATGAGCAGTTCTTC
CATEERGNEQFF
>TRBV19|few|TRBD1|TRBJ2-4
TGTGCCAGTAGTACAGGACAGGGGGCCAAAAACATTCAGTACTTC
CASSTGQGAKNIQYF
>TRBV6-5|.|.|TRBJ2-7
TGTGCCAGCAGTTTCGGTCCGGGGAGCTACGAGCAGTACTTC
CASSFGPGSYEQYF
>TRBV9|.|.|TRBJ2-3
TGTGCCAGCAGCACAGAATCCGCTAGCGCCCCTGACACAGATACGCAGTATTTT
CASSTESASAPDTDTQYF
>TRBV5-6|.|.|TRBJ2-2
TGTGCCAGCAGCCCCAAGGAGCGGAGGGTAGTTACCGGGGAGCTGTTTTTT
CASSPKERRVVTGELFF
>TRBV6-5|.|TRBD1|TRBJ1-5
TGTGCCAGCAGACGACAGGGAGAAAATCAGCCCCAGCATTTT
CASRRQGENQPQHF
>TRBV11-3|.|.|TRBJ1-3
TGTGCCAGCAGCTTATTACAGGGTGACACCATATATTTT
CASSLLQGDTIYF
>TRBV24-1|.|TRBD1|TRBJ2-1
TGTGCCACCGGACATGTAGACAGGGGGCAAAATAATGAGCAGTTCTTC
CATGHVDRGQNNEQFF
>TRBV25-1|.|TRBD2|TRBJ2-1
TGTGCCAGCAGTGCTAGCGGGAGGGCCGGTGAGCAGTTCTTC
CASSASGRAGEQFF
>TRBV7-3|.|.|TRBJ1-3
TGTGCCAGCAGCTCGTCGAGTGATTCTGGAAACACCATATATTTT
CASSSSSDSGNTIYF
>TRBV6-5|.|TRBD2|TRBJ2-7
TGTGCCAGCACCGCGACTAGCCGCGAGCAGTACTTC
CASTATSREQYF
>TRBV18|.|.|TRBJ2-2
TGTGCCAGCTCACTTAAGAGGGCCACCGGGGAGCTGTTTTTT
CASSLKRATGELFF
>TRBV9|.|TRBD2|TRBJ2-1
TGTGCCAGCAGCGTAGGGCTAGCGGGACCTCTGTACAATGAGCAGTTCTTC
CASSVGLAGPLYNEQFF
>TRBV7-9|.|.|TRBJ1-5
TGTGCCAGCAGTGCACCCGGGGGACAGCCCCAGCATTTT
CASSAPGGQPQHF
>TRBV19|.|.|TRBJ2-7
TGTGCCTCGGGGGAAATCTACGAGCAGTACTTC
CASGEIYEQYF